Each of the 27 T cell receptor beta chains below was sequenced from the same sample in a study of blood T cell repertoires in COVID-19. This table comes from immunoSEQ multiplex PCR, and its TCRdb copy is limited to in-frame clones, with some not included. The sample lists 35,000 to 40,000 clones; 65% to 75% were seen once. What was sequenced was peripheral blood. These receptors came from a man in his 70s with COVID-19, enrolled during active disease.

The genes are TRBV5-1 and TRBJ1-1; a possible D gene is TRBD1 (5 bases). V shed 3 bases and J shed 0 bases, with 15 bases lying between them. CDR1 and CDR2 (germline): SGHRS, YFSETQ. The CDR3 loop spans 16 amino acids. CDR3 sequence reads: CASSSSLRQMNTEAFF. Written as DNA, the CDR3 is TGCGCCAGCAGCTCCTCCCTCCGACAGATGAACACTGAAGCTTTCTTT.

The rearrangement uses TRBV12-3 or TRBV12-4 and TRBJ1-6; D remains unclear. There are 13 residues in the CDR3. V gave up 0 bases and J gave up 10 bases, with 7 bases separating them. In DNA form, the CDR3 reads TGTGCCAGCAGTTTAGCCCAGATATCACCCCTCCACTTT. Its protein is CASSLAQISPLHF.

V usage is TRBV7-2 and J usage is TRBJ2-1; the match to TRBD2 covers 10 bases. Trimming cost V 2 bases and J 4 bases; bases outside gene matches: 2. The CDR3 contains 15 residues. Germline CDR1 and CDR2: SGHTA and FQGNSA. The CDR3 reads CASSLRTSGYNEQFF. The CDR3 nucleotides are TGTGCCAGCAGCTTAAGGACTAGCGGTTACAATGAGCAGTTCTTC.

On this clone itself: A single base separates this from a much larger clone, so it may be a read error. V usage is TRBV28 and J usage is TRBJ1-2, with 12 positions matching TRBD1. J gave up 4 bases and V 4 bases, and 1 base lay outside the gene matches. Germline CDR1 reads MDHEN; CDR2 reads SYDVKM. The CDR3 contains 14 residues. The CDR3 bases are TGTGCCAGCAGTTCGGGACAGGGGGCCTATGGCTACACCTTC. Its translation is CASSSGQGAYGYTF.

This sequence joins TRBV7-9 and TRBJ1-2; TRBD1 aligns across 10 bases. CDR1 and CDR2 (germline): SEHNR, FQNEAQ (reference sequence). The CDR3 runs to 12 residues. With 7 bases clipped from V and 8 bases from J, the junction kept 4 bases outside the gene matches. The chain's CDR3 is CASIDRGQGYTF. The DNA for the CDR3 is TGTGCCAGCATAGACAGGGGGCAAGGCTACACCTTC.

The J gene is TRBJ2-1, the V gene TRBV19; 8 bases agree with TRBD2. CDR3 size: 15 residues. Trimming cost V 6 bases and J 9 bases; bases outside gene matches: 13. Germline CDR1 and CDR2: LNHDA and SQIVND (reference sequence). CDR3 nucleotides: TGTGCCAGTAGCCCGGGGGTCGGGAGGGCGACTGAGCAGTTCTTC. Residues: CASSPGVGRATEQFF.

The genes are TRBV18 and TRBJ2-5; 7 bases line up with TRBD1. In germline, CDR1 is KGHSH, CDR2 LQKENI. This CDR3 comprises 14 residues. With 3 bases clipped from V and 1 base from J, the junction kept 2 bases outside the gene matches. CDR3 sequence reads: CASSPRDSQETQYF. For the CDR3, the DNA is TGTGCCAGCTCACCGAGGGACAGCCAAGAGACCCAGTACTTC.

The CDR3 DNA reads TGCGCCAGCAGCCCCTATGCAACTAATGAAAAACTGTTTTTT. Encoded protein: CASSPYATNEKLFF. The V and J genes are TRBV4-3 and TRBJ1-4; no definite D call. This CDR3 has 14 amino acids. Germline V gene data show CDR1 as LGHNA and CDR2 as YSLEER. With 4 bases removed from V and 0 bases from J, the gap between germline ends came to 6 bases.

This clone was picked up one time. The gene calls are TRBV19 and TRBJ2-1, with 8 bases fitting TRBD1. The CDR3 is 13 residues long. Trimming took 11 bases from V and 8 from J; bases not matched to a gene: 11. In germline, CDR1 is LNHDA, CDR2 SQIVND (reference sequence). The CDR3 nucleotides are TGTGCCTCTACGGGACAGGTTTTCGATGAGCAGTTCTTC. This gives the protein CASTGQVFDEQFF.

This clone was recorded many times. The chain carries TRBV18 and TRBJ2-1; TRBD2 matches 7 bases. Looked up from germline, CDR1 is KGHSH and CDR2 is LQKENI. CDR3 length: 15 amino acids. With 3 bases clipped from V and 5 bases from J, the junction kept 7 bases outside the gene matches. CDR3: CASSPVPSGNNEQFF. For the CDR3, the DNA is TGTGCCAGCTCACCGGTACCTAGCGGAAACAATGAGCAGTTCTTC.

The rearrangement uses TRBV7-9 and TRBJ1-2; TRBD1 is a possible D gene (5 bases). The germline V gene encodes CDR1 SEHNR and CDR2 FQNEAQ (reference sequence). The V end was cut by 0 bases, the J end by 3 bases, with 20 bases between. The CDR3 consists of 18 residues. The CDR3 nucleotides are TGTGCCAGCAGCTTAGCGATGACAGCTCAAAAAACAGACTATGGCTACACCTTC. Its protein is CASSLAMTAQKTDYGYTF.

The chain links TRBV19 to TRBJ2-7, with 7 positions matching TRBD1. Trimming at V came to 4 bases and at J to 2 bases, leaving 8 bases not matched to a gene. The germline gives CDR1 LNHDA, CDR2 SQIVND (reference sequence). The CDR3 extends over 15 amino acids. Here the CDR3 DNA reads TGTGCCAGTAGTACCCAGACAGGGAACACCTACGAGCAGTACTTC. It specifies CASSTQTGNTYEQYF.

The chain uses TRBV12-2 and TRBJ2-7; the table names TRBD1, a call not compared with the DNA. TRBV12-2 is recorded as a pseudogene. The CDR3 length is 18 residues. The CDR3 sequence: CASPLRPPHKGVGFEQYF. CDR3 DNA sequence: TGTGCAAGCCCGCTCCGGCCGCCGCATAAGGGGGTAGGGTTCGAGCAGTACTTC.

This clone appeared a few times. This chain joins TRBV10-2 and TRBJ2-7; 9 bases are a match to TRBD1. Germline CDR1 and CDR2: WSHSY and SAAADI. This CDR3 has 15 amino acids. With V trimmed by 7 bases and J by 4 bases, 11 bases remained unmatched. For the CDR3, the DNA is TGCGCCAGCATGAGACAAAGGACAGGGGCGTACGAGCAGTACTTC. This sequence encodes CASMRQRTGAYEQYF.

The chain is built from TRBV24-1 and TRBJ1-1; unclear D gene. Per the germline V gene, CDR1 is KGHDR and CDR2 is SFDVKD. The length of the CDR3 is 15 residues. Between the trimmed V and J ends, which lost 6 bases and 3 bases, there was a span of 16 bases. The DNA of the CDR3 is TGTGCCACCAGTACTTCTAGGGCGGGAGACACTGAAGCTTTCTTT. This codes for CATSTSRAGDTEAFF.

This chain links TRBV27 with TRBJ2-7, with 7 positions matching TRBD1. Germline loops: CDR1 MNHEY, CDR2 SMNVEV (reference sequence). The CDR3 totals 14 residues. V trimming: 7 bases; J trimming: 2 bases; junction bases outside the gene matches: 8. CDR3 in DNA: TGTGCCAGCACTCACAGGGGACCTCCCTACGAGCAGTACTTC. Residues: CASTHRGPPYEQYF.

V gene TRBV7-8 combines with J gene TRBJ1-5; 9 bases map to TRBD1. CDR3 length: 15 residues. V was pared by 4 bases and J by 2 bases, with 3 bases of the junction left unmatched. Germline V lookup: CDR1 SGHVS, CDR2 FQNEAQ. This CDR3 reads CASSSRTGGNQPQHF. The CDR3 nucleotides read TGTGCCAGCAGCTCTAGGACAGGGGGCAATCAGCCCCAGCATTTT.

The DNA for the CDR3 is TGTGCCAGCCACCCACCCGGGGACAAGGAAAAACTGTTTTTT. Translation: CASHPPGDKEKLFF. The J gene is TRBJ1-4, the V gene TRBV5-4, with D perhaps matching TRBD1 (6 bases). This CDR3 is 14 amino acids long. Looked up from germline, CDR1 is SGHNT and CDR2 is YYREEE (reference sequence). The germline V and J ends were trimmed by 7 bases and 8 bases, with 18 bases remaining between them.

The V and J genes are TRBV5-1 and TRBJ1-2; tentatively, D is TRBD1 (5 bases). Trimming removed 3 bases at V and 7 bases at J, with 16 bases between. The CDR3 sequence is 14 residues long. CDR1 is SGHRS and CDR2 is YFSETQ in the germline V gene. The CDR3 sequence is CASSSARDLGGYTF. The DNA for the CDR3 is TGCGCCAGCAGCTCCGCCAGGGACTTGGGTGGCTACACCTTC.

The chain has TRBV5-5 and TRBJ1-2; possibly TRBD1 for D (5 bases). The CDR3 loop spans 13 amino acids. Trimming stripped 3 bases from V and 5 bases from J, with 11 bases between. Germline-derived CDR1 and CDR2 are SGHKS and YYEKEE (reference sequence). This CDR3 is CASSSRGEYGYTF. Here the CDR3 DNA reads TGTGCCAGCAGCTCCCGGGGGGAGTATGGCTACACCTTC.

The CDR3 loop is CASSLTSSQTQYF. CDR3 nucleotide sequence: TGTGCCAGCAGCTTGACTAGCAGTCAGACGCAGTATTTT. The V call is TRBV7-2, the J call TRBJ2-3; 7 nucleotides line up with TRBD2. J lost 9 bases, V lost 3 bases, and 6 bases had no gene match. The CDR3 is made up of 13 amino acids. Germline V CDR1 and CDR2: SGHTA, FQGNSA. The entire variable domain, with the rest obtained from reference TRBV7-2 and TRBJ2-3, is as follows: GAGVSQSPSNKVTEKGKDVELRCDPISGHTALYWYRQSLGQGLEFLIYFQGNSAPDKSGLPSDRFSAERTGGSVSTLTIQRTQQEDSAVYLCASSLTSSQTQYFGPGTRLTVL.

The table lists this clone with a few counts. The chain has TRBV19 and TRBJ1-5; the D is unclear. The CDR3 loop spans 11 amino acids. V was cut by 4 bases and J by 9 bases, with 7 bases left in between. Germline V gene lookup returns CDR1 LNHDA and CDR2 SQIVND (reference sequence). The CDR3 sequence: CASSTPGPQHF. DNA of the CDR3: TGTGCCAGTAGTACCCCGGGGCCCCAGCATTTT.

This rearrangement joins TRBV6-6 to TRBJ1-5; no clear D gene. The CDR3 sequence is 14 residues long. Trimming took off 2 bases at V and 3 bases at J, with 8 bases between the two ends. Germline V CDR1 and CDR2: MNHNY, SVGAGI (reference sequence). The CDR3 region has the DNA TGTGCCAGCAGTTACGCAGAAACCAATCAGCCCCAGCATTTT. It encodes CASSYAETNQPQHF.

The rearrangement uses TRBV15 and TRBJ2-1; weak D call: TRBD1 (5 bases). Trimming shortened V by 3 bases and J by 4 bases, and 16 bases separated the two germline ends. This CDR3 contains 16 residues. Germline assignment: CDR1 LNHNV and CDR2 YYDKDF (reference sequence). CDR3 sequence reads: CATSSREVGKYNEQFF. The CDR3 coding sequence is TGTGCCACCAGCAGCAGGGAAGTTGGCAAGTACAATGAGCAGTTCTTC.

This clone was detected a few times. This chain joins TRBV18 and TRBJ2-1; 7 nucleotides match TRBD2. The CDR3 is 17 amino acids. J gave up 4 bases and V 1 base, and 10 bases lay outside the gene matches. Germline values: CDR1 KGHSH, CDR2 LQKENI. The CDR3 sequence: CASSPQNSGKLYNEQFF. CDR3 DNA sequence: TGTGCCAGCTCACCACAAAACAGCGGGAAGCTATACAATGAGCAGTTCTTC.

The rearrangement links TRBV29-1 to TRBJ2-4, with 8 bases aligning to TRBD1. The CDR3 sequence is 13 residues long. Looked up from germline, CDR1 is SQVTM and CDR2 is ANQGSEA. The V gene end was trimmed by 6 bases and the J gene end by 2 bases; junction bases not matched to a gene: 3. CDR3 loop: CSVQGASKNIQYF. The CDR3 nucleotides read TGCAGCGTGCAGGGGGCGTCCAAAAACATTCAGTACTTC.

The CDR3 here is CASSEGRTGNTIYF. DNA for the CDR3: TGTGCCAGCAGTGAGGGGCGTACGGGAAACACCATATATTTT. The chain employs TRBV2 and TRBJ1-3; a possible D gene is TRBD1 (5 bases). From germline, CDR1 is SNHLY and CDR2 FYNNEI. The CDR3 runs 14 residues. V was clipped by 3 bases and J by 4 bases, with 10 bases between them.